These 15 T cell receptor beta chains originate from one sample sequenced in a study of T cells after yellow fever vaccination. TCRdb reanalysed the 5' RACE reads using MiXCR and keeps one entry per CDR3 protein. There are 300,000 to 400,000 distinct CDR3 sequences in the sample; 8.7% occur only once, and around 17% lies in the top ten. Sample: PBMCs, taken on the day of the first yellow fever vaccination. The receptors were sampled from a man aged 18-30 years who received the YFV17D yellow fever vaccine.

The rearrangement joins TRBV7-9 to TRBJ2-7, with D tentatively TRBD2 (6 bases). Germline assignment: CDR1 SEHNR and CDR2 FQNEAQ (reference sequence). Trimming removed 1 base from V and 0 bases from J, with 10 bases in between. CDR3 length equals 15 residues. The CDR3 spells CASSLESDYSYEQYF. The CDR3 nucleotides read TGTGCCAGCAGCTTAGAGTCGGACTACTCCTACGAGCAGTACTTC.

This clonotype has more than one count but fewer than ten. The chain employs TRBV20-1 and TRBJ1-5; D is unclear. The CDR3 sequence is 13 residues long. Germline CDR1 and CDR2: DFQATT and SNEGSKA (reference sequence). V lost 5 bases and J lost 1, with 9 bases in between. The CDR3 here is CSAEGDSNQPQHF. CDR3 coding DNA: TGCAGTGCTGAAGGCGACAGCAATCAGCCCCAGCATTTT.

This clonotype was counted ten times or more. The chain joins TRBV5-1 to TRBJ1-6; D perhaps matches TRBD1 (6 bases). The CDR3 sequence is 14 residues long. V was cut by 4 bases and J by 5 bases, with 10 bases left in between. CDR1 SGHRS and CDR2 YFSETQ come from the germline V gene. CDR3 coding DNA: TGCGCCAGCAGCGCCGGGGACAATAATTCACCCCTCCACTTT. This gives the protein CASSAGDNNSPLHF.

This clonotype was observed many times. The chain joins TRBV7-9 to TRBJ2-1; D remains unclear. The CDR3 is made up of 11 amino acids. Per germline, CDR1 SEHNR and CDR2 FQNEAQ (reference sequence). Trimming removed 7 bases at V and 9 bases at J, with 10 bases between. The CDR3 reads CASNPLVEQFF. CDR3 in DNA: TGTGCCAGCAACCCCCTTGTTGAGCAGTTCTTC.

This clonotype came up many times. CDR3 region: CSASGLNYNEQFF. CDR3 bases: TGCAGTGCCTCGGGACTGAACTACAATGAGCAGTTCTTC. The gene calls are TRBV20-1 and TRBJ2-1, with TRBD2 as a possible D gene (6 bases). Germline CDR1 reads DFQATT; CDR2 reads SNEGSKA (reference sequence). The ends were cut back, 6 bases at V and 3 bases at J, with 12 bases in the middle. The CDR3 consists of 13 residues.

The chain has TRBV12-3 or TRBV12-4 and TRBJ2-7; no clear D gene. Trimming pared 4 bases from V and 4 bases from J, leaving 8 bases between. CDR3 length: 12 amino acids. The CDR3 is CASSSPGYEQYF. Written as DNA, the CDR3 is TGTGCCAGCAGTTCCCCCGGATACGAGCAGTACTTC.

The chain links TRBV5-6 to TRBJ2-7; D is unresolved. The germline V gene has CDR1 SGHDT and CDR2 YYEEEE. V lost 0 bases and J 4 bases, leaving 14 bases between the germline ends. The CDR3 contains 15 residues. The CDR3: CASSLAGARRYEQYF. CDR3 in DNA: TGTGCCAGCAGCTTGGCTGGTGCCAGGCGGTACGAGCAGTACTTC.

This clonotype was counted between two and nine times. V gene TRBV4-2 combines with J gene TRBJ2-1; 13 nucleotides agree with TRBD2. The CDR3 extends over 18 amino acids. Trimming removed 5 bases from V and 0 bases from J; junction bases left unmatched: 7. Germline CDR1 is LGHNA and CDR2 is YNFKEQ. The CDR3: CASSWGLAGLSSYNEQFF. In DNA, the CDR3 is TGTGCCAGCAGCTGGGGACTAGCGGGGCTAAGCTCCTACAATGAGCAGTTCTTC.

As DNA, the CDR3 is TGTGCCAGCAGTTACACCCCCCACGGCTACCGGACAGATACGCAGTATTTT. Translation: CASSYTPHGYRTDTQYF. This chain connects TRBV6-5 to TRBJ2-3, with no clear D. The CDR3 totals 17 residues. Trimming pared 2 bases from V and 3 bases from J, leaving 18 bases between. Germline CDR1 MNHEY, CDR2 SVGAGI.

In its sample, this clonotype was seen a few times. The CDR3 protein is CASSRGSKKLFF. The CDR3 region has the DNA TGTGCCAGCAGTAGAGGGAGTAAAAAACTGTTTTTT. The chain has TRBV6-5 and TRBJ1-4; the D is unclear. Germline V gene data show CDR1 as MNHEY and CDR2 as SVGAGI. V lost 5 bases and J lost 9, with 10 bases in between. This CDR3 region has 12 residues.

This clonotype was observed a handful of times. This chain uses TRBV6-2 or TRBV6-3 with TRBJ1-2; 7 positions agree with TRBD1. CDR1 is MNHEY, CDR2 SVGEGT, per germline. V was clipped by 7 bases and J by 2 bases; unmatched bases: 7. This CDR3 is built from 14 residues. The CDR3 DNA is TGTGCCAGCACCGAACCCAGGGGGAACTATGGCTACACCTTC. Its translation is CASTEPRGNYGYTF.

The chain employs TRBV6-1 and TRBJ2-7; 7 bases fit TRBD1. The germline V gene encodes CDR1 MNHNS and CDR2 SASEGT. The CDR3 extends over 13 amino acids. V lost 7 bases and J lost 5; bases outside the gene matches: 8. This CDR3 is CASKLGGADEQYV. DNA for the CDR3: TGTGCCAGCAAGCTAGGGGGCGCGGACGAGCAGTACGTC.

This clonotype was seen only a few times. The rearrangement joins TRBV6-5 to TRBJ2-7; tentatively, D is TRBD1 (5 bases). Germline CDR1 is MNHEY and CDR2 is SVGAGI. The CDR3 runs to 12 residues. Trimming cost V 5 bases and J 3 bases, with 8 bases left between them. The CDR3 DNA sequence: TGTGCCAGCAGTAGGGGCCGCTACGAGCAGTACGTC. Its protein is CASSRGRYEQYV.

This clonotype has a count of ten or more. The V gene is TRBV5-1, the J gene TRBJ2-3, with 12 bases identical to TRBD2. Unmatched junction bases numbered 6, after V lost 4 bases and J lost 3 bases. Germline V CDR1 and CDR2: SGHRS, YFSETQ. The CDR3 is made up of 16 amino acids. The CDR3 nucleotides are TGCGCCAGCAGCAAACGACTAGCGGGGGCTACAGATACGCAGTATTTT. Translation: CASSKRLAGATDTQYF.

The chain uses TRBV5-1 and TRBJ1-2; 8 nucleotides align to TRBD1. This CDR3 has 15 amino acids. Germline V gives CDR1 SGHRS, CDR2 YFSETQ. V lost 4 bases to trimming and J lost 4 bases; unmatched junction nucleotides: 9. Written as DNA, the CDR3 is TGCGCCAGCAGCCCCGGACAGGGTTTCGGCTATGGCTACACCTTC. It specifies CASSPGQGFGYGYTF.